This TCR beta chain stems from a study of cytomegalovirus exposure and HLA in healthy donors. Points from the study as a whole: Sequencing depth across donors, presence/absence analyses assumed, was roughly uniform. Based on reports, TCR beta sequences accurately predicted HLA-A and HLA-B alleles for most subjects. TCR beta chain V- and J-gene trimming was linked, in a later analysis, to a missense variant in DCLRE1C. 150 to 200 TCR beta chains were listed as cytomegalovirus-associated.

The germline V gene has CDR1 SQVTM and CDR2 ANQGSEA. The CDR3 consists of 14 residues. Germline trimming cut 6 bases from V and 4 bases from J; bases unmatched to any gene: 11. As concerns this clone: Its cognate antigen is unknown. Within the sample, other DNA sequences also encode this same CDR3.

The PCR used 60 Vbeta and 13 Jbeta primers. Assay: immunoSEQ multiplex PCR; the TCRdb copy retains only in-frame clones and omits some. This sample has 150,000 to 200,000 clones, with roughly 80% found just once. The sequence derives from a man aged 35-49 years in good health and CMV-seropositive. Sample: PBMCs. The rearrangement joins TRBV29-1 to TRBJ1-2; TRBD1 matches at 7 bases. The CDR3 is CSVLARDRAYGYTF. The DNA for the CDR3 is TGCAGCGTCTTGGCACGCGACAGGGCCTATGGCTACACCTTC. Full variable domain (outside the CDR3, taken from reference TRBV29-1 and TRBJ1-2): SAVISQKPSRDICQRGTSLTIQCQVDSQVTMMFWYRQQPGQSLTLIATANQGSEATYESGFVIDKFPISRPNLTFSTLTVSNMSPEDSSIYLCSVLARDRAYGYTFGSGTRLTVV.